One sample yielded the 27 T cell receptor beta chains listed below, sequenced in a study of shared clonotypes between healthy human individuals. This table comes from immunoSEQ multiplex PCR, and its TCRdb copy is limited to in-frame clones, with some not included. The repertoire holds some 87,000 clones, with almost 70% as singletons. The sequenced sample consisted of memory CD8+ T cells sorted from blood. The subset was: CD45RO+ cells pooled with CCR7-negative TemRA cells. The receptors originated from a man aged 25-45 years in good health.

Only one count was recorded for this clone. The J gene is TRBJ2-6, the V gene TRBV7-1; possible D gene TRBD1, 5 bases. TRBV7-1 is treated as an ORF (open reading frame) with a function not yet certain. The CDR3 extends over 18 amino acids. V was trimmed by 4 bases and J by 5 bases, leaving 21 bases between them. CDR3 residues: CASSLFKRGQSRANVLTF. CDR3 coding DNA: TGTGCCAGCAGCTTATTCAAACGAGGACAAAGTCGGGCCAACGTCCTGACTTTC.

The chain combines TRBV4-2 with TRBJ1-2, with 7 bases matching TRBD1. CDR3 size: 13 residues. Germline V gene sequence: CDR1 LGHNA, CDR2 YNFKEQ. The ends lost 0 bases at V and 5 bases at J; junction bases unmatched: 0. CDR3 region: CASSQEGQYGYTF. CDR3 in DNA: TGTGCCAGCAGCCAAGAGGGACAGTATGGCTACACCTTC.

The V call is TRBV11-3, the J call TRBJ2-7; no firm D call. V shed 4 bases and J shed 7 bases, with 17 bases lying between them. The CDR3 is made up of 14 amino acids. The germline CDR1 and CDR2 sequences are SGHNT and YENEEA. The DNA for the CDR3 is TGTGCCAGCAGCTCCCTAGGTTCCTCTACGGAGCAGTACTTC. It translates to CASSSLGSSTEQYF.

The CDR3 nucleotides are TGTGTCAGTAGAGCGGGAGGCTACGAGCAGTACTTC. The encoded protein is CVSRAGGYEQYF. The chain combines TRBV6-5 with TRBJ2-7, with 9 positions matching TRBD2. Germline V lookup: CDR1 MNHEY, CDR2 SVGAGI. This CDR3 comprises 12 residues.

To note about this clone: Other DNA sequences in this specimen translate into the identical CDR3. The chain's CDR3 is CASSTNYEQYF. DNA of the CDR3: TGTGCCAGCAGCACCAACTACGAGCAGTACTTC. The gene calls are TRBV6-1 and TRBJ2-7, with D hard to call. Germline CDR1 reads MNHNS; CDR2 reads SASEGT. V lost 6 bases to trimming and J lost 3 bases, with 6 bases between them. This CDR3 comprises 11 residues.

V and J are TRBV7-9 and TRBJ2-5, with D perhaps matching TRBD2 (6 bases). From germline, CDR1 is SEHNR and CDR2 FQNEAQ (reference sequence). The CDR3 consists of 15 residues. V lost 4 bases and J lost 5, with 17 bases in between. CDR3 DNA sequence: TGTGCCAGCAGCTCAGGGAGGCTGGGGCAGGAGACCCAGTACTTC. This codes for CASSSGRLGQETQYF.

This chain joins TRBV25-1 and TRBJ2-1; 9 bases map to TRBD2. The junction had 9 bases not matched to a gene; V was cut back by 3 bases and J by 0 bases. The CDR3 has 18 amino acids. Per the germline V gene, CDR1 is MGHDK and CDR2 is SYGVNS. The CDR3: CASSEGASGKHSYNEQFF. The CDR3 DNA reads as TGTGCCAGCAGTGAGGGGGCTAGCGGGAAACACTCCTACAATGAGCAGTTCTTC.

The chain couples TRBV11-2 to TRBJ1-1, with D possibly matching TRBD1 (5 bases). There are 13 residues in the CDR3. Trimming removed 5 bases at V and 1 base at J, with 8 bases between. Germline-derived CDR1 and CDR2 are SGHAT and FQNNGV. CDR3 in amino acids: CASSPGQNTEAFF. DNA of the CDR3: TGTGCCAGCAGCCCCGGACAGAACACTGAAGCTTTCTTT.

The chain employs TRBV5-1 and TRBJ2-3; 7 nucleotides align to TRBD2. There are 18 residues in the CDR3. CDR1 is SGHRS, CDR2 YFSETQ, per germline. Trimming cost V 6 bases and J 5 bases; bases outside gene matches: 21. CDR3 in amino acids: CASTPHPGAGEVRDTQYF. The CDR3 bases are TGCGCCAGCACCCCACATCCTGGGGCGGGAGAAGTTAGAGATACGCAGTATTTT.

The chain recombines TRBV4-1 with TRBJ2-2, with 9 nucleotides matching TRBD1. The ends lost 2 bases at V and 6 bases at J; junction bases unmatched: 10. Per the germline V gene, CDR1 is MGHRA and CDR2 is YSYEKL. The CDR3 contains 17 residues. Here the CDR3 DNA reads TGCGCCAGCAGCCAACATCCGGGACAGGGAGTACCCGGGGAGCTGTTTTTT. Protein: CASSQHPGQGVPGELFF.

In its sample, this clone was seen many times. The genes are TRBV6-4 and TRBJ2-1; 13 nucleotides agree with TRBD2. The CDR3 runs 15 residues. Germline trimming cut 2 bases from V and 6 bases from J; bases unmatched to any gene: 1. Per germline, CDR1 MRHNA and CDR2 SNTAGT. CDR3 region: CASSDGTSGINEQFF. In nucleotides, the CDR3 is TGTGCCAGCAGTGACGGGACTAGCGGGATCAATGAGCAGTTCTTC.

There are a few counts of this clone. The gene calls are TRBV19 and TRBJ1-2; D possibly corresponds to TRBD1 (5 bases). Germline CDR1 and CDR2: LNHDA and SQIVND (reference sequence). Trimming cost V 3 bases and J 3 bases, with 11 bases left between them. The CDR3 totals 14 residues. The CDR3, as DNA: TGTGCCAGTAGTATCGGGGGACTCGACTATGGCTACACCTTC. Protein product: CASSIGGLDYGYTF.

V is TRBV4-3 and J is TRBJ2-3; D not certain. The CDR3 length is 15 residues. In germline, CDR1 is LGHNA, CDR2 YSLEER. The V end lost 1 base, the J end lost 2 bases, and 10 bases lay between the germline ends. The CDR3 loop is CASSQGMGNTDTQYF. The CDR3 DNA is TGCGCCAGCAGCCAAGGAATGGGGAACACAGATACGCAGTATTTT.

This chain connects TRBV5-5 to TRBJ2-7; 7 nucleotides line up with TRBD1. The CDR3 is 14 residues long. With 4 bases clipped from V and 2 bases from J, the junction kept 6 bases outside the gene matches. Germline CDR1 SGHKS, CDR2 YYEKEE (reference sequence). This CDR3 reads CASSPRDSAYEQYF. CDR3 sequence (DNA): TGTGCCAGCAGCCCCCGGGACAGTGCCTACGAGCAGTACTTC.

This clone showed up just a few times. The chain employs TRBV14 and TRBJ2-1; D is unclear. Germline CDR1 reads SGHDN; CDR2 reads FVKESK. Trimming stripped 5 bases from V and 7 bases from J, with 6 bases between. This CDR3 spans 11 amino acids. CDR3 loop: CASSVGNEQFF. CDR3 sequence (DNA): TGTGCCAGCAGCGTCGGGAATGAGCAGTTCTTC.

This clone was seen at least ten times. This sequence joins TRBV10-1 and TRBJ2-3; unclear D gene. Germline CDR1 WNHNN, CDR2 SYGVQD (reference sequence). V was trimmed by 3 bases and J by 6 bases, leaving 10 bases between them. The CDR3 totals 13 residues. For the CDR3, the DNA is TGCGCCAGCAGTGATTCCCACATGGATACGCAGTATTTT. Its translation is CASSDSHMDTQYF.

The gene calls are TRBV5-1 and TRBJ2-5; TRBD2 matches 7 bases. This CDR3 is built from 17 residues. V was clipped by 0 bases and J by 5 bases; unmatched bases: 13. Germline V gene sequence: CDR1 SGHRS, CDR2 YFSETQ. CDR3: CASSLVLASGGEETQYF. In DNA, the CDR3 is TGCGCCAGCAGCTTGGTTTTGGCTAGCGGAGGGGAGGAGACCCAGTACTTC.

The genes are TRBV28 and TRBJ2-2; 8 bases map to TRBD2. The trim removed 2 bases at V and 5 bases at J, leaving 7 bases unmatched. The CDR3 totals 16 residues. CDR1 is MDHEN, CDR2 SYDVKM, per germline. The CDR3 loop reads CASSLHGTSRTGELFF. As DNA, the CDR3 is TGTGCCAGCAGTTTACACGGGACTAGTCGGACCGGGGAGCTGTTTTTT.

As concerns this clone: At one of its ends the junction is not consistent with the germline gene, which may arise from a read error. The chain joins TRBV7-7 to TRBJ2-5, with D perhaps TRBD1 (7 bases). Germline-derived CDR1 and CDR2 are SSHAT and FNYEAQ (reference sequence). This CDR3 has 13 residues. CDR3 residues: CASSLGNRGGQYF. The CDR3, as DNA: TGTGCTAGCAGCTTAGGGAACAGGGGAGGCCAGTACTTC.

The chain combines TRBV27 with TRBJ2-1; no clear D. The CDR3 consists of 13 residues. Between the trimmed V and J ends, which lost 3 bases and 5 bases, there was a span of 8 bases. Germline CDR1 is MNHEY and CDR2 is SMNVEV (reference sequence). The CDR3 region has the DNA TGTGCCAGCAGTTTGGCTGTCAACAATGAGCAGTTCTTC. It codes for CASSLAVNNEQFF.

The CDR3 coding sequence is TGTGCCAGCAGTTTACGCGGGACAATACGACTTGAGCTGTTTTTT. It yields the protein CASSLRGTIRLELFF. The chain uses TRBV27 and TRBJ2-2, with D perhaps being TRBD1 or TRBD2 (6 bases each). V gave up 2 bases and J gave up 11 bases, with 18 bases separating them. From germline, CDR1 is MNHEY and CDR2 SMNVEV (reference sequence). This CDR3 has 15 residues.

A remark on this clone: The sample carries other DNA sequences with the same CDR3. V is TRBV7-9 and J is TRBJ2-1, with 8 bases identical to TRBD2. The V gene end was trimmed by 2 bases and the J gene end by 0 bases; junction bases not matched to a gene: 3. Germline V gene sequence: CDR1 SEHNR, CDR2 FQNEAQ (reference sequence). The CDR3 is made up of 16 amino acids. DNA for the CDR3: TGTGCCAGCAGCTTAAGCCTAGCGGGCTCCTACAATGAGCAGTTCTTC. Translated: CASSLSLAGSYNEQFF.

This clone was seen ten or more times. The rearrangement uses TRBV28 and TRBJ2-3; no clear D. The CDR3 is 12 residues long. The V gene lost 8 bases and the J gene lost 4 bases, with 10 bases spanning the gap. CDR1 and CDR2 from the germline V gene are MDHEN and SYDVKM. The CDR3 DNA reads TGTGCCAGCCATGGCACGGCAGATACGCAGTATTTT. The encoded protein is CASHGTADTQYF.

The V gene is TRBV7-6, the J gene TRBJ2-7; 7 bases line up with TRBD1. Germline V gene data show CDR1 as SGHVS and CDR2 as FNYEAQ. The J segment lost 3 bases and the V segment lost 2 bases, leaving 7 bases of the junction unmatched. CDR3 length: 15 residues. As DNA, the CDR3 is TGTGCCAGCAGCTTACGCAAACAGGGGAACTACGAGCAGTACTTC. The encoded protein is CASSLRKQGNYEQYF.

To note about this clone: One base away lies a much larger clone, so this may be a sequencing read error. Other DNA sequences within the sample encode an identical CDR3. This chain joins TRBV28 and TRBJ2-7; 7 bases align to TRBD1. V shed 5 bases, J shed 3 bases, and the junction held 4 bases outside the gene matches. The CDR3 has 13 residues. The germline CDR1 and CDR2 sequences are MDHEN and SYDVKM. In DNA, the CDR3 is TGTGCCAGCAGTCCGGGGACAGACTACGAGCAGTACTTC. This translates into CASSPGTDYEQYF.

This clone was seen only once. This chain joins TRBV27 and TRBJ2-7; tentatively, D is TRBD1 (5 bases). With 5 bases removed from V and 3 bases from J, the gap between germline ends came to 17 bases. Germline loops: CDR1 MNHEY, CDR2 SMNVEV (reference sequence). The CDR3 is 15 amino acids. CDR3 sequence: CASSLLFDSLYEQYF. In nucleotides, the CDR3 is TGTGCCAGCAGTCTACTCTTTGACAGCCTCTACGAGCAGTACTTC.

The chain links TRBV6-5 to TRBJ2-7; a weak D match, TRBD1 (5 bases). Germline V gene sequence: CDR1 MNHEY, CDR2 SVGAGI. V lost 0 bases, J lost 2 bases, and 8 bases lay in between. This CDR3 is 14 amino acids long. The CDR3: CASSYSTGAYEQYF. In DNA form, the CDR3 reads TGTGCCAGCAGTTACTCTACAGGAGCCTACGAGCAGTACTTC.